This T cell receptor (beta chain) was identified in a study of human T cells and chemical hapten exposure. Across the whole study: Donors were sensitized with 2% DPC on the upper inner arm. TCR yields per sample varied mostly from small pooled library volume differences.

This clonotype was observed many times. One entry per CDR3 protein results from TCRdb running MiXCR on the RACE reads. The sample shows just over 80,000 distinct CDR3 sequences, roughly a tenth of them seen only once. CDR3 length: 13 residues. V was shortened by 6 bases and J by 4 bases, with 15 bases between the two germline ends. Germline V gene data show CDR1 as SQVTM and CDR2 as ANQGSEA. Time point described: patch test 1, 2 weeks after DPC sensitization. As for treatment: therapeutic diphenylcyclopropenone sensitization with weekly scalp DPC. The input for sequencing was whole blood, taken in connection with sensitization to the hapten diphenylcyclopropenone (DPC). The sequence was obtained from a woman between 50 and 59 years old with alopecia areata. Some clones in this sample may be carry-over from other donors' samples. This rearrangement joins TRBV29-1 to TRBJ1-1, with D possibly matching TRBD1 (6 bases). The CDR3 bases are TGCAGCGTGGAGTGGGGGCAGGGCACTGAAGCTTTCTTT. Translated: CSVEWGQGTEAFF. The entire variable domain, with the rest obtained from reference TRBV29-1 and TRBJ1-1, is as follows: SAVISQKPSRDICQRGTSLTIQCQVDSQVTMMFWYRQQPGQSLTLIATANQGSEATYESGFVIDKFPISRPNLTFSTLTVSNMSPEDSSIYLCSVEWGQGTEAFFGQGTRLTVV.